The 9 T cell receptor beta chains below all came from one sample that was sequenced in a study of shared clonotypes between healthy human individuals. Data came from immunoSEQ multiplex PCR; TCRdb stores just in-frame clones and leaves some out. The data hold roughly 2.1 million clones, with about 93% observed a single time. CD8 cells regarded as naive lacked CD45RO, were positively chosen for CCR7, and omitted terminally differentiated effector memory CD45RA+ cells. The sequenced sample consisted of naive CD8+ T cells from PBMCs. The receptors stem from a man aged 18 to 35 in good health. Some clones in this sample may be carry-over from other donors' samples.

The genes are TRBV15 and TRBJ1-2, with 7 bases aligning to TRBD1. The CDR3 runs to 14 residues. V dropped 5 bases and J dropped 5; count of bases not matched to a gene: 8. In germline, CDR1 is LNHNV, CDR2 YYDKDF (reference sequence). The CDR3 region is CATSSSDRLYGYTF. The CDR3, as DNA: TGTGCCACCAGCTCTTCGGACAGGTTGTATGGCTACACCTTC.

The chain couples TRBV10-3 to TRBJ2-1; TRBD1 aligns across 12 bases. This CDR3 region has 13 residues. After removal of 8 bases from V and 10 bases from J, the junction contained 6 bases not matched to a gene. Germline V gene sequence: CDR1 ENHRY, CDR2 SYGVKD. In nucleotides, the CDR3 is TGTGCCATCCGGGACAGGGGGCTAGAAGAGCAGTTCTTC. This encodes CAIRDRGLEEQFF.

The rearrangement joins TRBV29-1 to TRBJ1-1; D unresolved. The CDR3 extends over 15 amino acids. Trimming removed 0 bases at V and 4 bases at J, with 15 bases between. The V gene's germline CDR1 is SQVTM and CDR2 ANQGSEA. The CDR3 loop is CSVEESGHVFTEAFF. DNA of the CDR3: TGCAGCGTTGAAGAGTCGGGCCATGTGTTCACTGAAGCTTTCTTT.

The rearrangement joins TRBV21-1 to TRBJ1-3; whether TRBD1, the table's D call, matches the DNA was not checked. TRBV21-1 is listed as a pseudogene. This CDR3 has 17 residues. The CDR3 region is CASSKKGSRGSGNTIYF. CDR3 bases: TGTGCCAGCAGCAAAAAGGGGAGCAGGGGGTCTGGAAACACCATATATTTT.

The chain combines TRBV25-1 with TRBJ1-1; no reliable D call. V lost 6 bases and J lost 4, with 15 bases in between. Looked up from germline, CDR1 is MGHDK and CDR2 is SYGVNS. The CDR3 extends over 14 amino acids. The CDR3 nucleotides are TGTGCCAGCAGCCCCCTTCAATTGTCCACTGAAGCTTTCTTT. It yields the protein CASSPLQLSTEAFF.

This chain uses TRBV19 with TRBJ2-1; D gene unclear. Trimming shortened V by 1 base and J by 10 bases, and 14 bases separated the two germline ends. This CDR3 has 14 amino acids. Germline CDR1 is LNHDA and CDR2 is SQIVND (reference sequence). The CDR3 here is CASSIVATVQEQFF. The CDR3 bases are TGTGCCAGTAGTATAGTAGCAACAGTCCAAGAGCAGTTCTTC.

The V gene is TRBV9, the J gene TRBJ2-7; 9 positions agree with TRBD1. Germline V gives CDR1 SGDLS, CDR2 YYNGEE. The CDR3 contains 15 residues. The V gene end was trimmed by 4 bases and the J gene end by 2 bases; junction bases not matched to a gene: 7. CDR3 nucleotides: TGTGCCAGCAGCCCGCTAAGGACAGGGGCCTACGAGCAGTACTTC. It specifies CASSPLRTGAYEQYF.

A note on this clone: The sample carries other DNA sequences with the same CDR3. The V and J genes are TRBV4-1 and TRBJ1-2; D gene ambiguous. Germline V gene data show CDR1 as MGHRA and CDR2 as YSYEKL. V gave up 0 bases and J gave up 5 bases, with 7 bases separating them. The CDR3 totals 13 residues. CDR3 region: CASSQDRGYGYTF. The CDR3 coding sequence is TGCGCCAGCAGCCAAGATCGGGGTTATGGCTACACCTTC.

The chain uses TRBV5-1 and TRBJ1-4, with 7 bases matching TRBD1. CDR3 size: 16 residues. V lost 0 bases to trimming and J lost 4 bases; unmatched junction nucleotides: 6. Looked up from germline, CDR1 is SGHRS and CDR2 is YFSETQ. Here the CDR3 reads CASSLGWDSINEKLFF. Written as DNA, the CDR3 is TGCGCCAGCAGCTTGGGGTGGGACAGTATTAATGAAAAACTGTTTTTT.